Below, one TCR beta chain is given with its context. This clonotype was observed a few times. Its antigen target is currently unknown. No base-level quality is on record; no much larger clone is a single base apart. The data originate from a study of Graves' ophthalmopathy and Graves' hyperthyroidism (dated by TCRdb to 2017 to 2018). Background on the whole study: Peripheral blood was collected at initial diagnosis, prior to any treatment. The study used signatures of the TCR beta repertoire to tell Graves' ophthalmopathy apart from Graves' hyperthyroidism and to predict which patients would progress to ophthalmopathy. In total, 135 blood samples were TCR-sequenced: some 40 ophthalmopathy, about 75 hyperthyroidism and approximately 17 hyperthyroidism-to-ophthalmopathy patients. To explore V-J signatures distinguishing ophthalmopathy from hyperthyroidism, a discovery set of 100 or so patients (roughly 45 ophthalmopathy, over 55 stable hyperthyroidism) was enrolled. The independent validation cohort included 18 hyperthyroidism patients plus 17 patients who later progressed from hyperthyroidism to ophthalmopathy. In over 5 hyperthyroidism patients, the T-cell repertoire of thyroid tissue was compared with the T-cell repertoire of blood. Following sample collection, hyperthyroidism patients were given methimazole at a starting dose of 30 mg daily, and ophthalmopathy patients were given high-dose intravenous methylprednisolone. The approximately 100 discovery patients were randomly split 7:3 into training and test sets.

Findings and caveats that apply to the study as a whole: The 13-signature model separated ophthalmopathy from stable hyperthyroidism with roughly 90% sensitivity and about 81% specificity in cross-validation, and 80%/75% in the test set. Most expanded thyroid clonotypes with a frequency above 0.001 also appeared in blood, which suggests that blood repertoires may reflect the immune response in the thyroid. In validation, the model predicted ophthalmopathy progression with about 70% sensitivity and roughly 72% specificity; roughly eleven predicted patients were CT-confirmed with GO in a median of around 6.5 months. Sample size was not predetermined statistically, and investigators were not blinded to group allocation.

For repertoire sequencing, the TCR beta CDR3 regions were amplified from RNA transcripts. A first-round RT-PCR used HTBI primers with the Qiagen OneStep RT-PCR kit, followed by a second-round multiplex PCR, size selection and purification. Libraries were sequenced paired-end with 100 bp reads on an Illumina HiSeq2000. The source study handled its data this way. Reads were processed with SOAPnuke, discarding reads with adapters, uncalled bases, mean Phred below 15, or no exact constant-primer or identifier match. High-quality paired reads were merged with COPE v1.2.5. Each unique nucleotide sequence was defined as a clonotype, and clonotypes were aligned to IMGT TRB V, D and J references with MiTCR v1.1. The analysis was limited to V-J combinations with a frequency above 0.0001, which together covered more than 99% of repertoires. For each V-J combination, a TCR clonal expansion and chaos score was defined as F50 clonal expansion divided by the chaos observed in the TCRdist matrix. Welch's t-statistics and random forest were used to reduce the features to 10 to 15 V-J combinations, which were then used as input to a naive Bayes classifier. Thyroid-blood repertoire similarity was quantified with the Morisita-Horn index. TCRdb handled the public reads itself, with Q25 trimming in fastp and clone calling in MiXCR, and kept productive beta chains. Rows are combined by CDR3 protein, so each entry shows the most common genes and DNA. Here the V and J calls rest on TCRdb's processing, not on the authors' analysis. The sample contains 500,000 to 700,000 distinct CDR3 sequences, about 20% of them found a single time. The biggest ten clones account for more than 5.5% of the sample.

The V end loses 6 bases and the J end loses 1 base, and a stretch of 12 bases separates them. The CDR3 goes from the cysteine to the phenylalanine over 15 residues. The only DNA kept is the CDR3, 45 bases in frame from the first base. Stable hyperthyroidism was defined as no progression to ophthalmopathy within 18 months of follow-up. The hyperthyroidism patients were 18 to 65 years old and newly diagnosed, with a disease duration of less than 2 months. Patients with other autoimmune diseases, uncontrolled infections, pregnancy or lactation were excluded from the study. Clinical symptoms, serum thyroxine, TRAb, thyroid ultrasound and orbital computed tomography were used for diagnosis. Using Ficoll-Paque density gradient centrifugation, PBMCs were isolated from 10 ml of fresh peripheral blood. Trizol reagent was used to extract the total RNA, and its quality was then checked on an Agilent 2100 Bioanalyzer.

Sequencing input: peripheral blood. The rearrangement joined TRBV12-3 or TRBV12-4 to TRBJ2-2; tentative D gene TRBD1, with 6 bases matching. The sequence derives from a woman aged 18-29 years with stable Graves' hyperthyroidism. Some clones in this sample may be carry-over from other donors' samples. Donor details come from another sample of the same person, matched by shared clones. CDR3 sequence: CASRPGQKNTGELFF. The DNA reads TGTGCCAGCAGACCCGGACAGAAGAACACCGGGGAGCTGTTTTTT.